This is a list of T cell receptor beta chains from one sample in a study of vaccination and CD4 T cells after COVID-19. MiXCR, run by TCRdb on the PCR reads, gives a single entry per CDR3 protein. The data hold over 14,000 distinct CDR3 sequences, with 53% observed a single time. The antigens for these receptors are not known. The specimen sequenced was CD4+ T cells from blood, cultured in vitro. These receptors came from a human donor who had recovered from COVID-19. CDR3s include the opening cysteine and the closing phenylalanine or tryptophan. D genes are given only for firm matches. Rows give clone size only sometimes, using once, few, many, or a class for an expanded clone.

abundance	d_gene	v_gene	j_gene	CDR3aa	CDR3nt
few	.	TRBV2	TRBJ1-5	CASSEYGYQPQHF	TGTGCCAGCAGTGAGTATGGATATCAGCCCCAGCATTTT
.	TRBD2	TRBV28	TRBJ2-4	CASTSGRVGNIQYF	TGTGCCAGCACTAGCGGGAGGGTTGGAAACATTCAGTACTTC
.	TRBD2	TRBV7-6	TRBJ2-1	CASSFLGEGTNEQFF	TGTGCCAGCAGCTTCCTGGGGGAGGGCACGAATGAGCAGTTCTTC
once	TRBD1	TRBV24-1	TRBJ1-4	CATSVQGAPNEKLFF	TGTGCCACCAGTGTACAGGGGGCGCCGAATGAAAAACTGTTTTTT
few	TRBD1	TRBV19	TRBJ1-1	CASSIGNRGPFF	TGTGCCAGTAGTATTGGGAACAGGGGTCCTTTCTTT
few	TRBD2	TRBV27	TRBJ2-7	CASSQKTSGIRYEQYF	TGTGCCAGCAGCCAAAAGACTAGCGGGATACGATACGAGCAGTACTTC
few	TRBD2	TRBV7-6	TRBJ2-2	CASSKGLAGAADTGELFF	TGTGCCAGCAGCAAAGGACTAGCGGGAGCAGCGGACACCGGGGAGCTGTTTTTT
once	.	TRBV6-5	TRBJ2-2	CASSLVGNGELFF	TGTGCCAGCAGTTTGGTGGGGAACGGGGAGCTGTTTTTT
.	.	TRBV28	TRBJ2-6	CASSSASSGANVLTF	TGTGCCAGCAGTTCCGCCTCATCGGGGGCCAACGTCCTGACTTTC
.	.	TRBV5-4	TRBJ1-5	CASSPDRKQPQHF	TGTGCCAGCAGCCCAGACAGGAAACAGCCCCAGCATTTT
.	.	TRBV6-2/TRBV6-3	TRBJ2-7	CASSYLGSYEQYF	TGTGCCAGCAGTTACCTTGGCTCCTACGAGCAGTACTTC
.	TRBD1	TRBV7-9	TRBJ2-7	CASSLALGQSYEQYF	TGTGCCAGCAGCTTAGCGCTGGGACAGTCTTACGAGCAGTACTTC
.	.	TRBV6-1	TRBJ2-2	CASSVGGPGELFF	TGTGCCAGCAGTGTGGGGGGTCCCGGGGAGCTGTTTTTT
.	.	TRBV28	TRBJ1-1	CASRPPIMNTEAFF	TGTGCCAGCAGGCCCCCTATCATGAACACTGAAGCTTTCTTT
.	.	TRBV21-1	TRBJ2-7	CASRKGSGGNEQYF	TGTGCCAGCAGAAAAGGATCAGGGGGAAACGAGCAGTACTTC
.	TRBD1	TRBV2	TRBJ1-5	CASSWTGIFQPQHF	TGTGCCAGCAGCTGGACAGGAATTTTCCAGCCCCAGCATTTT
.	TRBD1	TRBV27	TRBJ1-4	CASTSGTGGEKLFF	TGTGCCAGCACTTCCGGGACAGGGGGCGAAAAACTGTTTTTT
.	.	TRBV15	TRBJ2-1	CATSRGGDYAANEQFF	TGTGCCACCAGCAGAGGGGGAGACTATGCGGCCAATGAGCAGTTCTTC
.	TRBD2	TRBV14	TRBJ2-4	CASSERTSGKNIQYF	TGTGCCAGCAGCGAACGGACTAGTGGGAAAAACATTCAGTACTTC
.	.	TRBV28	TRBJ1-5	CASSRRIEDQPQHF	TGTGCCAGCAGTAGACGCATCGAAGATCAGCCCCAGCATTTT
few	TRBD1	TRBV5-4	TRBJ1-1	CASAMDRRNTEAFF	TGTGCCAGTGCGATGGACAGGAGGAACACTGAAGCTTTCTTT